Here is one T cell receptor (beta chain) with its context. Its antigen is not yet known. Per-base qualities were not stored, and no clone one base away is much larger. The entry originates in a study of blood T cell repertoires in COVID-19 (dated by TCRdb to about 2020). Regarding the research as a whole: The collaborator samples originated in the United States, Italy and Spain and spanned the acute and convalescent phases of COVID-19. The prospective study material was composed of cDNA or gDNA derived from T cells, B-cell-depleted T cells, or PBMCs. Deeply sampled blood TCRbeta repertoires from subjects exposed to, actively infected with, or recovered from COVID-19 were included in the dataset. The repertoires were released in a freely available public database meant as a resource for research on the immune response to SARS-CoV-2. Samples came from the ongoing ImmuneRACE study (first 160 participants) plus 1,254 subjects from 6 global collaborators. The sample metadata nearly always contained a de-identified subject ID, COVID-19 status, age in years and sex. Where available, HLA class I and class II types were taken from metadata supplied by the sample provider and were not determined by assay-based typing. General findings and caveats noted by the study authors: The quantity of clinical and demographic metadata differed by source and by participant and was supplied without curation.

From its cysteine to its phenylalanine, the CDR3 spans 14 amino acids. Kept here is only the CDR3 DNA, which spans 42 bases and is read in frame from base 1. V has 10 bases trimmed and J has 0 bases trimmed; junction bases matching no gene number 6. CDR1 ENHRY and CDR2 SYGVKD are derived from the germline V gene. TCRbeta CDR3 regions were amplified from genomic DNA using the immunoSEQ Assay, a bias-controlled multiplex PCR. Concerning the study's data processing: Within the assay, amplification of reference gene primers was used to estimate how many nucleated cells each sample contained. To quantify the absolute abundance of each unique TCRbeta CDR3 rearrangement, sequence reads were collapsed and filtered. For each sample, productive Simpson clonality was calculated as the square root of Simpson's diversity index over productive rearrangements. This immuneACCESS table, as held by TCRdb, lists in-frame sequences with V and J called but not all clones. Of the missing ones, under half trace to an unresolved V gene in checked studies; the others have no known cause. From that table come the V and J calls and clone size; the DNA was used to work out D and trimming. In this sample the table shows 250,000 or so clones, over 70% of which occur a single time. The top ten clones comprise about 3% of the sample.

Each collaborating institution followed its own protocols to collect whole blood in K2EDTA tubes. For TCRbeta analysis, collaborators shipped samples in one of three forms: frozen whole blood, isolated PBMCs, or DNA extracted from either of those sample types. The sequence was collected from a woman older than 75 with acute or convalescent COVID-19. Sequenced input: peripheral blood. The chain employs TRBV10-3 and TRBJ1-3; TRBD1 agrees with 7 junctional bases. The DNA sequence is TGTGCCAGCCGACAGGGATCCTCTGGAAACACCATATATTTT. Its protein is CASRQGSSGNTIYF.